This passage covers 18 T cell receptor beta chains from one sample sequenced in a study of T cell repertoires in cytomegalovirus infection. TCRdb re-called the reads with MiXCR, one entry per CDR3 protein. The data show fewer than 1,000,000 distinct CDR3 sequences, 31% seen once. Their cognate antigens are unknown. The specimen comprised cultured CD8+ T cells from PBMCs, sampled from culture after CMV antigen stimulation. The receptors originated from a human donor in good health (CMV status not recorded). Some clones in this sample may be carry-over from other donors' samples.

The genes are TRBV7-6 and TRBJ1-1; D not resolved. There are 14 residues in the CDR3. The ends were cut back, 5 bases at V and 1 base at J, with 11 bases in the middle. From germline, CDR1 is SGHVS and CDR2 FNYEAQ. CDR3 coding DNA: TGTGCCAGCAGCCCGCCGACACCGAACACTGAAGCTTTCTTT. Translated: CASSPPTPNTEAFF.

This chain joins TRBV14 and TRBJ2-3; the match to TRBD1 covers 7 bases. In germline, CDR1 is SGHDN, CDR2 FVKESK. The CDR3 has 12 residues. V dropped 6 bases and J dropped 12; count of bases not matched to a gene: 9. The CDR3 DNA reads TGTGCCAGCAGGCTATACAGGGGCCGCCAGTATTTT. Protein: CASRLYRGRQYF.

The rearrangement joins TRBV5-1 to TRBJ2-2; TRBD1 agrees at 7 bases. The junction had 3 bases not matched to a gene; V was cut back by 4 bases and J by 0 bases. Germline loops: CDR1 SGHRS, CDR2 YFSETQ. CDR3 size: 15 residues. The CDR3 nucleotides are TGCGCCAGCAGCATGACAGGGCCGAACACCGGGGAGCTGTTTTTT. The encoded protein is CASSMTGPNTGELFF.

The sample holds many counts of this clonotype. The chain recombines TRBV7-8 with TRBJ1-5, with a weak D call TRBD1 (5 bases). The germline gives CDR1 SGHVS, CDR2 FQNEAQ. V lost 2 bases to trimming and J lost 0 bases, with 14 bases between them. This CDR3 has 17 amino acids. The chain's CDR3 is CASSLRGEPYSNQPQHF. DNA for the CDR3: TGTGCCAGCAGCTTAAGGGGAGAACCGTATAGCAATCAGCCCCAGCATTTT. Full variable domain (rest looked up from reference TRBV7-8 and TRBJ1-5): GAGVSQSPRYKVAKRGQDVALRCDPISGHVSLFWYQQALGQGPEFLTYFQNEAQLDKSGLPSDRFFAERPEGSVSTLKIQRTQQEDSAVYLCASSLRGEPYSNQPQHFGDGTRLSIL.

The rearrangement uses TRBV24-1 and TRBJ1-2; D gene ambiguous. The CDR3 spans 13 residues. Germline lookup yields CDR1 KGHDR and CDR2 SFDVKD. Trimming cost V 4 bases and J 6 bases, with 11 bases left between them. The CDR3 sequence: CATSDSRSDGYTF. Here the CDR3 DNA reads TGTGCCACCAGTGACTCTCGCTCAGATGGCTACACCTTC.

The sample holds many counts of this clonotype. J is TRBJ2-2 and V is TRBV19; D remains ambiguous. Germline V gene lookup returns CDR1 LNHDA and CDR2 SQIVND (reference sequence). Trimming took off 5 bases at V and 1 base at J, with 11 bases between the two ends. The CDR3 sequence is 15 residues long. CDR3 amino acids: CASSWALLNTGELFF. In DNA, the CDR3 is TGTGCCAGTAGTTGGGCCCTACTGAACACCGGGGAGCTGTTTTTT.

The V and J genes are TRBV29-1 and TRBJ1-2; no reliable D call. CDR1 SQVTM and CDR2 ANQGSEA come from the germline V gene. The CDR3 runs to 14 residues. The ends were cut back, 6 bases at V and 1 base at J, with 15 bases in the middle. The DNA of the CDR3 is TGCAGCGTCCCGGAAGCCAGTTTTAACTATGGCTACACCTTC. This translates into CSVPEASFNYGYTF.

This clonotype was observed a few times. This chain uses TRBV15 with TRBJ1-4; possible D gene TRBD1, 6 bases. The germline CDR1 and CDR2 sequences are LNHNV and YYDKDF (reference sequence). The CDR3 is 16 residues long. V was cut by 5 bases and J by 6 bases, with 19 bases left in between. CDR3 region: CATSGQGRKEHEKLFF. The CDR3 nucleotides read TGTGCCACCAGCGGCCAGGGGCGAAAAGAGCATGAAAAACTGTTTTTT.

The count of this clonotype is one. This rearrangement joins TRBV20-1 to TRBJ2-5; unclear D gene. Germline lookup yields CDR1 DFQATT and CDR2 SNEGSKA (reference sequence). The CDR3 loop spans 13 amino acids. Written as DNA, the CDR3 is TGCAGCGTCAAGATGCTTACCAAAGAGACCCAGTACTTC. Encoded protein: CSVKMLTKETQYF.

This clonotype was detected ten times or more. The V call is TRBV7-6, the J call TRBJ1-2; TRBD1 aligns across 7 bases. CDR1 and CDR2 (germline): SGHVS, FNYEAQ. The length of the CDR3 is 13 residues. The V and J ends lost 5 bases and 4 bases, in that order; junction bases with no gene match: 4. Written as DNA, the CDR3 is TGTGCCAGCAGCCCAGGGGGGGCCTATGGCTACACCTTC. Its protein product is CASSPGGAYGYTF.

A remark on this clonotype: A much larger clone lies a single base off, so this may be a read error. The CDR3 DNA follows: TGTGCCAGCAGGATTAGGGGGCAATACACAGATACGCAGTATTTT. It yields the protein CASRIRGQYTDTQYF. V gene TRBV28 combines with J gene TRBJ2-3, with 7 bases matching TRBD1. CDR1 is MDHEN, CDR2 SYDVKM, per germline. The CDR3 spans 15 residues. Trimming cost V 6 bases and J 2 bases; bases outside gene matches: 8.

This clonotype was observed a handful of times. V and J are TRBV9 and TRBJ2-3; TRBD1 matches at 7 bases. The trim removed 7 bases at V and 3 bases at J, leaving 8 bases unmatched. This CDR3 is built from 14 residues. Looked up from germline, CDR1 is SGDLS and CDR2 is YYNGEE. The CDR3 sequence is CASSAGGETDTQYF. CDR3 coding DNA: TGTGCCAGCTCCGCAGGGGGAGAAACAGATACGCAGTATTTT.

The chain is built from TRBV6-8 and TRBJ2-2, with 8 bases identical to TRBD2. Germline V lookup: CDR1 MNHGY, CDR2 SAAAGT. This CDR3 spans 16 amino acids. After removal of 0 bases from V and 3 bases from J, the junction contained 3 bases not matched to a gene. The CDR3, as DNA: TGTGCCAGCAGTTACTCCGGGGGGGCATACACCGGGGAGCTGTTTTTT. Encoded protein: CASSYSGGAYTGELFF.

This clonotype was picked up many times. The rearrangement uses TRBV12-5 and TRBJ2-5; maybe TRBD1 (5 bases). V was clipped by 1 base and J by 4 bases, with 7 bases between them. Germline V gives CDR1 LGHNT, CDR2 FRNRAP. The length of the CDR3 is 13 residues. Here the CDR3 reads CASGLAQGETQYF. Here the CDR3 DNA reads TGTGCTAGTGGTTTGGCTCAGGGAGAGACCCAGTACTTC.

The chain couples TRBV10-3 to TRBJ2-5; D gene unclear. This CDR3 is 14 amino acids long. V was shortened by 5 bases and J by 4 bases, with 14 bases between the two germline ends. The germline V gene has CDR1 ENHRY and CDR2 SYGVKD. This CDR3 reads CAISLLGSRETQYF. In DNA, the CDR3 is TGTGCCATCAGTCTATTGGGTTCGAGAGAGACCCAGTACTTC.

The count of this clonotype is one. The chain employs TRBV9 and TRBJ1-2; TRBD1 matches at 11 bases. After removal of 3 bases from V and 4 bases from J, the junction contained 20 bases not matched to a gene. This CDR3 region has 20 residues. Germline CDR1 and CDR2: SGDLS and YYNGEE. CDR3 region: CASSAYHPGQGAKLAYGYTF. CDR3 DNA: TGTGCCAGCAGCGCGTACCACCCAGGACAGGGGGCGAAGCTCGCCTATGGCTACACCTTC.

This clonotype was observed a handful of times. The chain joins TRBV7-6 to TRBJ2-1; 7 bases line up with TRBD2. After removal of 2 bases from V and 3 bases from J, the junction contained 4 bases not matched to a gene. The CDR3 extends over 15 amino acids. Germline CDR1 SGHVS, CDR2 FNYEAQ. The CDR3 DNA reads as TGTGCCAGCAGCTTAAACGGACTAGTCTACAATGAGCAGTTCTTC. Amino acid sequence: CASSLNGLVYNEQFF. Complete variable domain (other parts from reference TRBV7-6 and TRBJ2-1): GAGVSQSPRYKVTKRGQDVALRCDPISGHVSLYWYRQALGQGPEFLTYFNYEAQQDKSGLPNDRFSAERPEGSISTLTIQRTEQRDSAMYRCASSLNGLVYNEQFFGPGTRLTVL.

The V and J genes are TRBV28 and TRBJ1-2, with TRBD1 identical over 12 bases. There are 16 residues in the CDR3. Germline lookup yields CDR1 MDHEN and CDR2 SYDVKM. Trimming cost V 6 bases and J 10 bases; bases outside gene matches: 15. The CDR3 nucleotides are TGTGCCAGCAGCCGCCCCGGGACAGGGGGCTACGTAGCCTACACCTTC. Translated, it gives CASSRPGTGGYVAYTF.